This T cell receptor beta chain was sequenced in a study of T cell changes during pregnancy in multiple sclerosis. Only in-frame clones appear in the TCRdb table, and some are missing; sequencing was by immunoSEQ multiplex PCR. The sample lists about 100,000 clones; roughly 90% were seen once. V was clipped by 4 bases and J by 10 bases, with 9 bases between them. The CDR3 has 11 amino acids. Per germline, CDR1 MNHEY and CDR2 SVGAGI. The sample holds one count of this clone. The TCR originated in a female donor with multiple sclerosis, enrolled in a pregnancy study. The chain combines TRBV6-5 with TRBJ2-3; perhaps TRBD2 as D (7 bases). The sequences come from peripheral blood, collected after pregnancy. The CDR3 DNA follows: TGTGCCAGCAGTTCCGGGGGGCCGCAGTATTTT. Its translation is CASSSGGPQYF.